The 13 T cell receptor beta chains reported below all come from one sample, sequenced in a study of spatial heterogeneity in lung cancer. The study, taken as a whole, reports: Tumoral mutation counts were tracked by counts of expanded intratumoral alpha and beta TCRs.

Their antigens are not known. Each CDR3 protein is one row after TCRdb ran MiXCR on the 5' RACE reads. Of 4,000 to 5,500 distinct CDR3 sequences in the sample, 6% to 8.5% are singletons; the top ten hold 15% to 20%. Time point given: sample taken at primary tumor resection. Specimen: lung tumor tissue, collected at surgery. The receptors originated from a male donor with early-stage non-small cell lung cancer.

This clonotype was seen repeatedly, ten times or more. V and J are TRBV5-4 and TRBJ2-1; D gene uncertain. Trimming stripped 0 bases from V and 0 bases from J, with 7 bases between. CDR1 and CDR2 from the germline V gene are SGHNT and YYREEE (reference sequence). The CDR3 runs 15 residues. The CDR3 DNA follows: TGTGCCAGCAGCTTGGGTCCCGGCTCCTACAATGAGCAGTTCTTC. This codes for CASSLGPGSYNEQFF. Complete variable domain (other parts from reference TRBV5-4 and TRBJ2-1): ETGVTQSPTHLIKTRGQQVTLRCSSQSGHNTVSWYQQALGQGPQFIFQYYREEENGRGNFPPRFSGLQFPNYSSELNVNALELDDSALYLCASSLGPGSYNEQFFGPGTRLTVL.

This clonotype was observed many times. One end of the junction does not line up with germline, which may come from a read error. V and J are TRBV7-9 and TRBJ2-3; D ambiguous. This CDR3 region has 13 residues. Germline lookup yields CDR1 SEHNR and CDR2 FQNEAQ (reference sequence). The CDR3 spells CASTLGYGTDTQF. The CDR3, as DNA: TGTGCCAGCACCTTAGGGTACGGCACAGATACGCAGTTT.

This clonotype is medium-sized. The CDR3 loop is CASSVSGSYNEQFF. Written as DNA, the CDR3 is TGTGCCAGCAGCGTCTCCGGCTCCTACAATGAGCAGTTCTTC. The chain has TRBV9 and TRBJ2-1; no clear D gene. V dropped 2 bases and J dropped 0 bases, with 6 bases sitting between them. CDR3 length equals 14 residues. Germline CDR1 reads SGDLS; CDR2 reads YYNGEE. The full variable domain, its missing parts supplied by reference TRBV9 and TRBJ2-1, is DSGVTQTPKHLITATGQRVTLRCSPRSGDLSVYWYQQSLDQGLQFLIQYYNGEERAKGNILERFSAQQFPDLHSELNLSSLELGDSALYFCASSVSGSYNEQFFGPGTRLTVL.

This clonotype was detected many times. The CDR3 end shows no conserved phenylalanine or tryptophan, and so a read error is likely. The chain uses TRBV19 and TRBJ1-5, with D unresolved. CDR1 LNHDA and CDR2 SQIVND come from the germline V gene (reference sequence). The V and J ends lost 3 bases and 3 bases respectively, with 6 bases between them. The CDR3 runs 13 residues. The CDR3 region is CASSIDANQPQHS. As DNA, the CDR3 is TGTGCCAGTAGTATCGATGCCAATCAGCCCCAGCATTCT.

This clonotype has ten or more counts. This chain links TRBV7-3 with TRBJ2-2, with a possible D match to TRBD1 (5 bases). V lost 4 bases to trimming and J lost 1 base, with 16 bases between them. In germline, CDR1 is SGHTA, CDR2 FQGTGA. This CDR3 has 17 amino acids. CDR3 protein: CASSSSVRGGNTGELFF. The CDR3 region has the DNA TGTGCCAGCAGCTCCTCGGTTAGGGGCGGGAACACCGGGGAGCTGTTTTTT.

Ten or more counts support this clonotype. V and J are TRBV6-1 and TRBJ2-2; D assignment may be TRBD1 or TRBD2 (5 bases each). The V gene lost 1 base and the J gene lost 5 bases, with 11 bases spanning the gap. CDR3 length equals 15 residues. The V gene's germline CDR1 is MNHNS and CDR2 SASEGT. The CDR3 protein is CASSEGGMATGELFF. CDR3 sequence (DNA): TGTGCCAGCAGTGAAGGGGGGATGGCAACCGGGGAGCTGTTTTTT.

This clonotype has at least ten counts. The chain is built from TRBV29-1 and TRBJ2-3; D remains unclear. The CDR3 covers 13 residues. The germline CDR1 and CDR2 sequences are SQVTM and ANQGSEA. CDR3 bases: TGCAGTGCCCGCACTGGGGGCACAGATACGCAGTATTTT. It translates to CSARTGGTDTQYF.

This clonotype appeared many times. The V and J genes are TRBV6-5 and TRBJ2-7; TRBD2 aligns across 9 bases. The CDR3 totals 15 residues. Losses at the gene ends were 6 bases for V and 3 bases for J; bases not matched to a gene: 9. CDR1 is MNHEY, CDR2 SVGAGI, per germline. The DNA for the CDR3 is TGTGCCAGCAGCGTGACTAGCGGAGGGAACTACGAGCAGTACTTC. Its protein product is CASSVTSGGNYEQYF.

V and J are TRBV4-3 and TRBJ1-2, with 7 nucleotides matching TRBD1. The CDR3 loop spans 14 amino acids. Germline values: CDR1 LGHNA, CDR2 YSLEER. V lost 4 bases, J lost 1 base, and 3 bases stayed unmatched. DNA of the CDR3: TGCGCCAGCAGCCGGACAGGCAATAACTATGGCTACACCTTC. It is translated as CASSRTGNNYGYTF.

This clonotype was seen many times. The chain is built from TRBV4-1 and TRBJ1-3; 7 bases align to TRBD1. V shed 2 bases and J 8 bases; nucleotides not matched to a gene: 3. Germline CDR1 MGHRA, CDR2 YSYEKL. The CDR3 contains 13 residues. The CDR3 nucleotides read TGCGCCAGCAGCCAAACGACAGGGTACACCATATATTTT. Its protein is CASSQTTGYTIYF.

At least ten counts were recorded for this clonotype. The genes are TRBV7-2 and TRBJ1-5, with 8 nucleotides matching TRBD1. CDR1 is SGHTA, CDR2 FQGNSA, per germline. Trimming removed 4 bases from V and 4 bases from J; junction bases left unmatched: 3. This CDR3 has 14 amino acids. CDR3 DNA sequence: TGTGCCAGCAGCTCCCGACAGGGGAATCAGCCCCAGCATTTT. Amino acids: CASSSRQGNQPQHF.

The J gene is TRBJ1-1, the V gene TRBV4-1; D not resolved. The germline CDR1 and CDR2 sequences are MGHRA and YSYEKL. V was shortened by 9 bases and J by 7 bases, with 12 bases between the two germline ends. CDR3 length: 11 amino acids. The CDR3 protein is CASSRSGEAFF. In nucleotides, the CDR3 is TGCGCCAGTAGTAGGAGCGGTGAAGCTTTCTTT.

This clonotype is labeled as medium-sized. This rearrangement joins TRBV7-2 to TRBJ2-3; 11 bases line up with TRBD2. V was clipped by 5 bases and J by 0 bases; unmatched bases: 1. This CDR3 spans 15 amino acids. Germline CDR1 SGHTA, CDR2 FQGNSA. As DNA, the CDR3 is TGTGCCAGCAGCCGGACTAGCGGGAGCACAGATACGCAGTATTTT. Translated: CASSRTSGSTDTQYF.